This T cell receptor (beta chain) was identified in a study of regulatory T cells in long-lasting Graves disease. Regarding the study as a whole: Patients with persistent disease showed a bias toward TRBV28, TRBJ1-2 and TRBJ2-5.

This CDR3 has 14 residues. Germline V gene data show CDR1 as SGHTA and CDR2 as FQGNSA. Trimming cost V 6 bases and J 3 bases; bases outside gene matches: 7. Concerning this clonotype itself: Antigen: not known.

Arm-PCR of CDR3 regions with iRepertoire HTBI primers generated TCR beta libraries. Via MiXCR, TCRdb re-called the multiplex PCR reads, giving one row per CDR3 protein. Seen here are 300,000 to 450,000 distinct CDR3 sequences, roughly 16% observed once, and the top ten hold approximately 21%. The sample's time point: newly diagnosed GD, antithyroid drugs for less than 3 months. Isolated PBMC RNA provided the starting material for the TCR library. An endocrinology department in Xi'an, China, supplied the patients. The input for sequencing was peripheral blood mononuclear cells (PBMCs), taken at new diagnosis, from a patient treated with antithyroid drugs. This chain uses TRBV7-2 with TRBJ1-1; 7 bases are shared with TRBD1. The TCR sequence derives from a female donor with Graves disease. The CDR3 loop is CASSPGQFHTEAFF. The CDR3 bases are TGTGCCAGCAGTCCGGGACAGTTTCACACTGAAGCTTTCTTT.